One and the same sample provided the 14 T cell receptor beta chains below, sequenced in a study of blood T cell repertoires in COVID-19. Using immunoSEQ multiplex PCR, the repertoire was profiled, and TCRdb retains in-frame clones only, with some absent. The data contain around 160,000 clones, 86% of them singletons. Source material: peripheral blood. These receptor sequences come from a young man with acute or convalescent COVID-19.

V usage is TRBV5-1 and J usage is TRBJ2-5; 7 bases fit TRBD2. Trimming cost V 4 bases and J 4 bases; bases outside gene matches: 13. Germline V gives CDR1 SGHRS, CDR2 YFSETQ. This CDR3 is built from 16 residues. CDR3 sequence: CASSMGQRGVRETQYF. CDR3 sequence (DNA): TGCGCCAGCAGCATGGGCCAGCGGGGCGTACGAGAGACCCAGTACTTC.

The chain joins TRBV29-1 to TRBJ2-7, with 7 bases fitting TRBD1. The CDR3 loop spans 14 amino acids. Germline V gene data show CDR1 as SQVTM and CDR2 as ANQGSEA. V lost 2 bases and J lost 3; bases outside the gene matches: 7. The CDR3 spells CSVETQGVLYEQYF. CDR3 in DNA: TGCAGCGTTGAAACTCAGGGGGTACTCTACGAGCAGTACTTC.

The chain employs TRBV18 and TRBJ1-5; TRBD1 agrees at 7 bases. CDR1 and CDR2 (germline): KGHSH, LQKENI. The junction had 4 bases not matched to a gene; V was cut back by 3 bases and J by 2 bases. The CDR3 consists of 15 residues. The CDR3, as DNA: TGTGCCAGCTCACCGGACAGGAGTGGCAATCAGCCCCAGCATTTT. Protein product: CASSPDRSGNQPQHF. Together with reference TRBV18 and TRBJ1-5, the CDR3 gives the full variable domain: NAGVMQNPRHLVRRRGQEARLRCSPMKGHSHVYWYRQLPEEGLKFMVYLQKENIIDESGMPKERFSAEFPKEGPSILRIQQVVRGDSAAYFCASSPDRSGNQPQHFGDGTRLSIL.

The genes are TRBV25-1 and TRBJ1-3, with a weak D call TRBD1 (5 bases). Trimming shortened V by 5 bases and J by 2 bases, and 13 bases separated the two germline ends. CDR3 size: 15 residues. Germline V lookup: CDR1 MGHDK, CDR2 SYGVNS. CDR3 sequence (DNA): TGTGCCAGCAGTCTCGTGGGGGAGGCTGGAAACACCATATATTTT. Its translation: CASSLVGEAGNTIYF.

This clone was seen a handful of times. CDR3 protein: CASSVELATDTQYF. The CDR3 bases are TGTGCCAGCAGCGTAGAGCTTGCCACAGATACGCAGTATTTT. This chain links TRBV9 with TRBJ2-3; D is uncertain. The CDR3 contains 14 residues. The V and J ends lost 0 bases and 2 bases respectively, with 7 bases between them. The germline CDR1 and CDR2 sequences are SGDLS and YYNGEE. Drawing the rest from reference TRBV9 and TRBJ2-3, the complete variable domain is DSGVTQTPKHLITATGQRVTLRCSPRSGDLSVYWYQQSLDQGLQFLIQYYNGEERAKGNILERFSAQQFPDLHSELNLSSLELGDSALYFCASSVELATDTQYFGPGTRLTVL.

The chain uses TRBV3-1 (or the pseudogene TRBV3-2) and TRBJ1-6; 7 bases map to TRBD1. The CDR3 sequence is 14 residues long. Trimming took 3 bases from V and 7 from J; bases not matched to a gene: 3. The germline V gene encodes CDR1 LGHDT and CDR2 YNNKEL (reference sequence). The CDR3 DNA is TGTGCCAGCAGCCAGAGGGGGCAGAATTCACCCCTCCACTTT. It is translated as CASSQRGQNSPLHF.

CDR3 DNA sequence: TGTGCCAGCAGCCAAGGGTTTCTAGCGGGGTTCACAGATACGCAGTATTTT. This translates into CASSQGFLAGFTDTQYF. This chain joins TRBV14 and TRBJ2-3; TRBD2 matches at 9 bases. J lost 2 bases, V lost 1 base, and 7 bases had no gene match. The V gene's germline CDR1 is SGHDN and CDR2 FVKESK. The CDR3 is 17 amino acids.

This sequence joins TRBV7-6 and TRBJ1-6; no clear D. V lost 2 bases, J lost 9 bases, and 17 bases lay in between. Germline V gives CDR1 SGHVS, CDR2 FNYEAQ. This CDR3 spans 16 amino acids. The CDR3 sequence is CASSLTPALGGSPLHF. The CDR3 DNA reads as TGTGCCAGCAGCTTAACGCCAGCTCTAGGCGGTTCACCCCTCCACTTT.

The chain employs TRBV5-8 and TRBJ2-5, with D possibly matching TRBD2 (6 bases). Germline V CDR1 and CDR2: SGHTS, YDEGEE. Trimming stripped 1 base from V and 1 base from J, with 14 bases between. The CDR3 consists of 16 residues. This CDR3 is CASSLRRGQRQETQYF. For the CDR3, the DNA is TGTGCCAGCAGCTTGAGGAGGGGCCAGCGCCAAGAGACCCAGTACTTC.

The rearrangement uses TRBV4-1 and TRBJ2-7, with 7 bases lining up with TRBD1. The CDR3 loop spans 14 amino acids. Germline CDR1 reads MGHRA; CDR2 reads YSYEKL. V trimming: 1 base; J trimming: 3 bases; junction bases outside the gene matches: 3. The CDR3 spells CASSQGQGIYEQYF. The DNA of the CDR3 is TGCGCCAGCAGCCAAGGACAGGGAATCTACGAGCAGTACTTC.

The chain employs TRBV20-1 and TRBJ1-2; the D is unclear. The CDR3 has 10 residues. In germline, CDR1 is DFQATT, CDR2 SNEGSKA (reference sequence). Trimming stripped 5 bases from V and 6 bases from J, with 7 bases between. The CDR3 spells CSAARDGYTF. In DNA form, the CDR3 reads TGCAGTGCTGCGCGGGATGGCTACACCTTC.

This sequence joins TRBV9 and TRBJ2-6; 7 nucleotides align to TRBD2. Germline V gene sequence: CDR1 SGDLS, CDR2 YYNGEE. V lost 4 bases and J lost 2; bases outside the gene matches: 12. The CDR3 runs to 18 residues. CDR3 in amino acids: CASSLGGGASPGANVLTF. Here the CDR3 DNA reads TGTGCCAGCAGCTTGGGGGGAGGGGCCTCGCCTGGGGCCAACGTCCTGACTTTC. The whole variable domain, remainder taken from reference TRBV9 and TRBJ2-6, is DSGVTQTPKHLITATGQRVTLRCSPRSGDLSVYWYQQSLDQGLQFLIQYYNGEERAKGNILERFSAQQFPDLHSELNLSSLELGDSALYFCASSLGGGASPGANVLTFGAGSRLTVL.

The rearrangement joins TRBV6-2 or TRBV6-3 to TRBJ1-5, with TRBD1 identical over 8 bases. V gave up 3 bases and J gave up 5 bases; unmatched junction bases: 3. Germline V gene data show CDR1 as MNHEY and CDR2 as SVGEGT. The CDR3 is 14 amino acids. The CDR3 loop is CASSYTGGHQPQHF. The CDR3 coding sequence is TGTGCCAGCAGTTATACAGGGGGGCATCAGCCCCAGCATTTT.

The DNA for the CDR3 is TGCGCCAGCAGCTTGGTCCCGGGACAAGAGACCCAGTACTTC. This encodes CASSLVPGQETQYF. The chain combines TRBV5-1 with TRBJ2-5, with a tentative D call TRBD2 (5 bases). V was shortened by 0 bases and J by 2 bases, with 8 bases between the two germline ends. There are 14 residues in the CDR3. CDR1 is SGHRS, CDR2 YFSETQ, per germline.